This T cell receptor (beta chain) comes out of a study of blood T cell repertoires in COVID-19. Background on the study: Acute and convalescent COVID-19 samples came from the United States, Italy and Spain. Sources were T cells, B-cell-depleted T cells, or PBMCs; the material itself was cDNA or gDNA.

This CDR3 comprises 14 residues. V lost 7 bases to trimming and J lost 4 bases, with 11 bases between them. CDR1 PRHDT and CDR2 FYEKMQ come from the germline V gene (reference sequence). Clones were sequenced by immunoSEQ multiplex PCR, and TCRdb holds only the in-frame ones, with some missing. Counted here are roughly 200,000 clones, roughly 85% occurring once; the ten biggest clones make up over 9.5%. The sequenced sample consisted of peripheral blood. J is TRBJ2-6 and V is TRBV13; no clear D gene. The clonotype was recovered from a woman aged 18-29 years who had recovered from COVID-19. The CDR3 spells CASIDSRGANVLTF. CDR3 in DNA: TGTGCCAGCATAGACTCGAGAGGGGCCAACGTCCTGACTTTC.